The T cell receptor beta chain described here comes from a study of blood T cell repertoires in COVID-19. The protocol was immunoSEQ multiplex PCR, while the TCRdb copy is restricted to in-frame clones and leaves out a portion. The sample includes under 200,000 clones, 80% to 90% seen only once; the top ten take around 5.4%. The source of this sequence is a woman in her 50s with COVID-19, enrolled during active disease. The material sequenced was peripheral blood.

This CDR3 reads CASRPTGLANEKLFF. In nucleotides, the CDR3 is TGCGCCAGCAGACCGACAGGGTTAGCTAATGAAAAACTGTTTTTT. V usage is TRBV4-1 and J usage is TRBJ1-4; TRBD1 matches 7 bases. This CDR3 has 15 residues. J gave up 3 bases and V 6 bases, and 7 bases lay outside the gene matches. From germline, CDR1 is MGHRA and CDR2 YSYEKL.